Included here is one TCR beta chain sequence, with context. Its cognate antigen has yet to be identified. No base-level quality is on record; no much larger clone is a single base apart. Deletion took 4 bases off V and 6 bases off J, with a span of 16 bases between the germline ends. CDR3 length: 15 amino acids, cysteine to phenylalanine. The kept DNA is CDR3 alone, 45 bases in frame from the first base. CDR1 and CDR2, per the germline V gene (reference sequence), are SGHNT and YYREEE. The sample's time point, from its label and the paper: baseline before first vaccination. Samples from vaccinated people were obtained from the UK trials COV001 and COV002, which included a single-blind randomized controlled phase 2/3 trial of AZD1222 (ChAdOx1 nCoV-19) in healthy adults. Trial participant PBMC samples were collected at day 0 and day 28 after the second dose for TCRbeta chain sequencing. The data were taken from a study of T cell responses to AZD1222 COVID-19 vaccine (dated by TCRdb to the early 2020s). About the study as a whole: AZD1222 recipients whose second dose came at about 4 weeks and those whose second dose came at about 12 weeks were combined into one group, since spike-specific TCR depth and breadth did not differ between the two schedules. TCR sequencing covered 230 to 250 trial participants: some 210 given two doses of AZD1222 and approximately 26 given two doses of MenACWY control vaccine. Trial participants were enrolled into age subgroups of 18-55, 56-69 and 70-plus years, which contained about 150, 27 and 61 TCR-sequenced participants, respectively. What the authors observed across the whole study: Conclusions about previously exposed vaccinees were limited because only six AZD1222 recipients were SARS-CoV-2 seropositive at baseline. In the small 56-69-year group, the increase in depth fell short of significance, most likely because of low power. No day 14 peak-response samples were available, so repertoires were characterized only after the peak T cell response. Spike-specific TCR breadth and depth rose significantly after two AZD1222 doses compared with day 0 and with MenACWY recipients. Reportedly, close to half of the unique spike-specific TCRs recognized epitopes lying outside the regions that are mutated in the B.1.351 and B.1.1.7 variants. Participants were mostly white British, with more females than males. The authors suggested clonal diversity may have been underestimated. Vaccine-associated CD4 TCRs spanned the whole spike protein, with dominant responses in regions 160-218 and 743-854.

The CDR3 regions of human TCRbeta chains were subjected to immunosequencing. Regarding the original processing steps: Repertoire TCRs were checked for matches against a reference library of SARS-CoV-2-specific TCRs that had been generated using the MIRA antigen-specificity platform. Breadth was defined as the fraction of unique TCRs that were SARS-CoV-2-associated, and depth was defined as the fraction of total T cells that were SARS-CoV-2-associated. Each spike-specific TCR was assigned to its reactive spike region and to a CD4 or CD8 class using the MIRA data. Log10-transformed breadth and depth values were compared by one-way ANOVA with Sidak's multiple comparisons tests. TCRdb stores this immuneACCESS table with in-frame sequences only. Part of the clones is absent; in the studies checked, under half of the shortfall reflects unresolved V genes, and no reason is known for the rest. D and trimming were read from the DNA, whereas the V and J calls and clone size are those reported in that table. The sample table shows about 120,000 clones, and about 90% are seen once. The leading ten clones occupy approximately 5.9% of the sample.

This sample comprised peripheral blood, obtained on day 0 of AZD1222 vaccination. The sequence links TRBV5-4 to TRBJ2-2, with no reliable assignment of the D segment. This receptor was identified in an adult in good health. The CDR3 here reads CASSTPDPEPGELFF. The nucleotide sequence is given as TGTGCCAGCAGCACGCCGGACCCTGAACCCGGGGAGCTGTTTTTT.